The clone carrying this T cell receptor beta chain showed up just a few times. Antigen: not known. An approximately six-day coculture at 37°C was performed with the mixed lymphocyte reaction cells. These data originate in a study of siplizumab effects on memory and regulatory T cells. Study background: Paired mixed lymphocyte reactions used siplizumab at around 0.9 ug/mL or no drug.

Study-wide results and limits: Memory T cells appeared less diverse than naive cells, which seemed to contribute substantially to alloresponse. No naive or memory phenotype could be assigned to roughly 80-95% of proliferating clones. Whether the proliferating Tregs (from siplizumab cultures) were suppressive was not confirmed.

Germline CDR1 and CDR2: MNHEY and SVGAGI. CDR3 length equals 13 residues. J lost 4 bases, V lost 5 bases, and 4 bases had no gene match. Profiling relied on immunoSEQ multiplex PCR, and the TCRdb table lists in-frame clones only, not all of them. This table holds roughly 9,900 clones, around 40% found once. The sample consisted of CFSE-low (dividing) CD4+ T cells sorted from an allogeneic mixed lymphocyte reaction. The sequence was obtained from a human donor in good health; the cells came from an allogeneic mixed lymphocyte reaction. V is TRBV6-5 and J is TRBJ2-7, with 8 bases fitting TRBD1. CDR3 loop: CASSRQGFYEQYF. The CDR3 DNA sequence: TGTGCCAGCAGTCGACAGGGGTTTTACGAGCAGTACTTC.